This TCR beta chain comes out of a study of blood T cell repertoires in COVID-19. Study background: Collection of acute and convalescent COVID-19 samples took place in the United States, Italy and Spain.

In the source study's methods: The assay estimated nucleated cells by amplifying reference gene primers. Clones were read by immunoSEQ multiplex PCR, and TCRdb kept only the in-frame ones, dropping some. V, J and clone size are those of that table, while D and trimming were read from the DNA. The sample lists roughly 100,000 clones, roughly 80% occurring once. The CDR3 contains 17 residues. V was cut by 0 bases and J by 0 bases, with 14 bases left in between. Germline values: CDR1 SGDLS, CDR2 YYNGEE. Sequenced material: peripheral blood. V usage is TRBV9 and J usage is TRBJ2-3; tentative D call: TRBD2 (5 bases). This sequence originates from a woman of 80 years or more with acute or convalescent COVID-19. This chain's CDR3 is CASSVAVLASSTDTQYF. CDR3 DNA sequence: TGTGCCAGCAGCGTAGCCGTTCTAGCTTCTAGCACAGATACGCAGTATTTT.